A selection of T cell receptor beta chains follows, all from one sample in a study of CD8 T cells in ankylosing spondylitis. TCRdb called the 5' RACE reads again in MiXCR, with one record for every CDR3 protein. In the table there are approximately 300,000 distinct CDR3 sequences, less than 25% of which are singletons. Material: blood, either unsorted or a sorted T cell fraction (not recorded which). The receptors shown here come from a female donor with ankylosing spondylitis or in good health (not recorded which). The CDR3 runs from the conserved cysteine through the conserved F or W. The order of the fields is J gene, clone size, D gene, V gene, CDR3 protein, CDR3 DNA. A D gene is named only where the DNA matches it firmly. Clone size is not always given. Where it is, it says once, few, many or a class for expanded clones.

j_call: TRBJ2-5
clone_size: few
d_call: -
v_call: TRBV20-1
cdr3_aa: CSAKKTGPQETQYF
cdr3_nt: TGCAGTGCTAAAAAAACAGGTCCCCAAGAGACCCAGTACTTC

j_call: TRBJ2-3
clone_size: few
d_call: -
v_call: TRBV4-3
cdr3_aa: CASSQEVGADTQYF
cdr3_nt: TGCGCCAGCAGCCAAGAAGTTGGGGCCGATACGCAGTATTTT

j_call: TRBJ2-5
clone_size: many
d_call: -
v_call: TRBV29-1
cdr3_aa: CSVARSRETQYF
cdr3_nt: TGCAGCGTCGCAAGGAGTAGGGAGACCCAGTACTTC

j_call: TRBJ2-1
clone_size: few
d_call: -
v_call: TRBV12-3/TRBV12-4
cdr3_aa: CASSFHEQFF
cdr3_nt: TGTGCCAGCAGTTTTCATGAGCAGTTCTTC

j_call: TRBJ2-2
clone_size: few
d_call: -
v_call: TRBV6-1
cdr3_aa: CASSPTLGAGELFF
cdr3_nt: TGTGCCAGCAGTCCGACCCTCGGGGCCGGGGAGCTGTTTTTT

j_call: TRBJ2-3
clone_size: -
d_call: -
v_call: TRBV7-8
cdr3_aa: CASSHNTDTQYF
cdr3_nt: TGTGCCAGCAGCCACAACACAGATACGCAGTATTTT

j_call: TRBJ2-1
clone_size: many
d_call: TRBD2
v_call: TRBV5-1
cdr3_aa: CASSWGLLNEQFF
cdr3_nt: TGCGCCAGCAGCTGGGGACTACTCAATGAGCAGTTCTTC

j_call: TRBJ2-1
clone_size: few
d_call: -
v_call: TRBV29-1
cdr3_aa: CSAGGGAVYNEQFF
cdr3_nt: TGCAGCGCCGGCGGTGGGGCAGTATACAATGAGCAGTTCTTC

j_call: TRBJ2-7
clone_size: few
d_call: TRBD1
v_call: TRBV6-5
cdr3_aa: CASSYRTGRGTYEQYF
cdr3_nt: TGTGCCAGCAGTTACCGGACAGGGCGAGGAACCTACGAGCAGTACTTC

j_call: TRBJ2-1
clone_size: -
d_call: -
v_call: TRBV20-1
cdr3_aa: CSARPLLKYNEQFF
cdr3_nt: TGCAGTGCTAGGCCCCTCTTGAAATACAATGAGCAGTTCTTC

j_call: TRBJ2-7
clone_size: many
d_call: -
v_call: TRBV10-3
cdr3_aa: CAISESTGTYEQYF
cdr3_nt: TGTGCCATCAGTGAGTCAACAGGAACCTACGAGCAGTACTTC

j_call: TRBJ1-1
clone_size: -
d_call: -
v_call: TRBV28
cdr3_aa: CARSSVLGTEAFF
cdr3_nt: TGTGCCAGGAGTTCGGTATTGGGGACTGAAGCTTTCTTT

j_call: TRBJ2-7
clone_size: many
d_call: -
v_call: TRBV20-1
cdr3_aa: CSAIWSYEQYF
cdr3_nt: TGCAGTGCCATATGGTCCTACGAGCAGTACTTC

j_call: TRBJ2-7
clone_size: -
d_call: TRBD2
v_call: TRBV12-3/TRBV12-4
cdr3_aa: CASSHPGLAGYEQYF
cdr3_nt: TGTGCCAGCAGCCATCCAGGACTAGCCGGGTACGAGCAGTACTTC

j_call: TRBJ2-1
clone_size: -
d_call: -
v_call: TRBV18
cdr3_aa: CASSPPRPGPTGDEQFF
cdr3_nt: TGTGCCAGCTCACCACCTCGACCAGGGCCTACAGGCGATGAGCAGTTCTTC

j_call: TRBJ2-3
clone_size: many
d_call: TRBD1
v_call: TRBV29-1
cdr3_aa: CSVADRVGTDTQYF
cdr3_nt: TGCAGCGTTGCCGACAGGGTCGGGACAGATACGCAGTATTTT

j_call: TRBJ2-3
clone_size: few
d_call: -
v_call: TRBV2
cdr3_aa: CASRFRRSTDTQYF
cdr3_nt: TGTGCCAGCAGGTTCCGGCGGAGCACAGATACGCAGTATTTT

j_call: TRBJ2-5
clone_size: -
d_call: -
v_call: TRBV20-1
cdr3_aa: CSAPVPGPQETQYF
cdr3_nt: TGCAGTGCTCCCGTACCGGGACCACAAGAGACCCAGTACTTC

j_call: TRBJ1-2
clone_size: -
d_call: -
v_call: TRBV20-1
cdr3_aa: CSARDVNRAPEPVRINYGYTF
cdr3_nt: TGCAGTGCTAGAGATGTAAACAGGGCCCCAGAGCCCGTCCGGATTAACTATGGCTACACCTTC

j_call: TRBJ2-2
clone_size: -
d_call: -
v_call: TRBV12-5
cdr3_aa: CASGFDKADGTGELFF
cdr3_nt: TGTGCTAGTGGCTTCGATAAGGCAGACGGGACCGGGGAGCTGTTTTTT

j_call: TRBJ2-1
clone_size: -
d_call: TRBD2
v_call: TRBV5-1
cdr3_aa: CASSLEPSGHNEQFF
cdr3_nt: TGCGCCAGCAGCTTGGAACCTAGCGGACACAATGAGCAGTTCTTC

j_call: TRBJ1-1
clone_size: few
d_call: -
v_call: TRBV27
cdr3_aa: CASSFGAENTEAFF
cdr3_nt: TGTGCCAGCAGTTTTGGGGCAGAAAACACTGAAGCTTTCTTT

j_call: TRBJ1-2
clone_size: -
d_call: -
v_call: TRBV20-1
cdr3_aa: CSATGAGAEKSYTF
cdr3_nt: TGCAGTGCTACAGGTGCGGGGGCCGAGAAGTCCTACACCTTC

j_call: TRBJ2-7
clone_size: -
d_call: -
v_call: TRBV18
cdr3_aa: CASSPGYGVDTTYEQYF
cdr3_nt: TGTGCCAGCTCACCGGGTTATGGAGTGGACACTACCTACGAGCAGTACTTC

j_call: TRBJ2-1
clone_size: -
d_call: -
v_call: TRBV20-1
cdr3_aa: CSSPYINEQFF
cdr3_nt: TGCAGTTCGCCGTATATTAATGAGCAGTTCTTC

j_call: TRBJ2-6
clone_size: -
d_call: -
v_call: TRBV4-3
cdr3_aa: CASSQAAAGANVLTF
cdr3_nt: TGCGCCAGCAGCCAAGCCGCAGCCGGGGCCAACGTCCTGACTTTC

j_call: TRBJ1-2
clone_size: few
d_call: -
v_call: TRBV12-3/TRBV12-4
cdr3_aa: CASTRRGSYGYTF
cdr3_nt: TGTGCCAGCACCCGCAGGGGAAGCTATGGCTACACCTTC

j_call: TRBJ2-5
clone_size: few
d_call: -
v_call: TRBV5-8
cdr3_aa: CASSLMKTQYF
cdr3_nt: TGTGCCAGCAGCTTGATGAAGACCCAGTACTTC

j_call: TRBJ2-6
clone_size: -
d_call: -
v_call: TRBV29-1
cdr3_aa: CSVGTPGGANVLTF
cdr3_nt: TGCAGCGTTGGGACCCCAGGGGGGGCCAACGTCCTGACTTTC

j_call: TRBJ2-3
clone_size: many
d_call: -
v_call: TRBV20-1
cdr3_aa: CSASPWQGGDTQYF
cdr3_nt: TGCAGTGCTAGCCCGTGGCAGGGGGGAGATACGCAGTATTTT

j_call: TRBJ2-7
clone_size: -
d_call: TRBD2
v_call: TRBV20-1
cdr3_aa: CSARGLAGELYF
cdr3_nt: TGCAGTGCTAGAGGACTAGCGGGAGAGCTGTACTTC

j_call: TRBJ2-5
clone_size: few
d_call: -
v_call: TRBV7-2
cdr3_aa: CASSLAGLTETQYF
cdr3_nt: TGTGCCAGCAGCTTAGCGGGACTTACCGAGACCCAGTACTTC

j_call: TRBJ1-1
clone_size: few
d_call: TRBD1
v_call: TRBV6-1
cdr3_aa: CASSRPGGNTEAFF
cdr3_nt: TGTGCCAGCAGTCGCCCAGGGGGGAACACTGAAGCTTTCTTT

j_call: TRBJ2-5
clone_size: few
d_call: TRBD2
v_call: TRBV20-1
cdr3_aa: CSARVTSGQETQYF
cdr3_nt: TGCAGTGCTAGAGTAACTAGCGGTCAAGAGACCCAGTACTTC

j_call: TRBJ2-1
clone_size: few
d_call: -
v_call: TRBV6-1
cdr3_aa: CASSRDEYNEQFF
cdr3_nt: TGTGCCAGCAGTCGGGACGAGTACAATGAGCAGTTCTTC

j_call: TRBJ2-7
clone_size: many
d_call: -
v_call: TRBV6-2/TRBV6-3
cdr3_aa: CASSYVAGKTYEQYF
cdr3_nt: TGTGCCAGCAGTTACGTTGCAGGGAAGACTTACGAGCAGTACTTC

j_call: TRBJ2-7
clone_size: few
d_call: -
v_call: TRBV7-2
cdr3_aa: CASSPLADRSYEQYF
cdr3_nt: TGTGCCAGCAGCCCACTAGCCGATCGCTCCTACGAGCAGTACTTC

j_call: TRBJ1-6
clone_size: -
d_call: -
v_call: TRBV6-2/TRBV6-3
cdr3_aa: CASSTTPGQHNSPLHF
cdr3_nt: TGTGCCAGCAGTACCACCCCGGGACAACATAATTCACCCCTCCACTTT

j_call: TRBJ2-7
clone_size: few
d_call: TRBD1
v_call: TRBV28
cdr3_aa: CASSLGTGESEQYF
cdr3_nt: TGTGCCAGCAGTTTAGGGACAGGGGAAAGCGAGCAGTACTTC

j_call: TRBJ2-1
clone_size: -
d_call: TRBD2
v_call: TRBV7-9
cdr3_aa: CASRPRTSAYNEQFF
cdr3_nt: TGTGCCAGCAGGCCCCGGACTAGCGCCTACAATGAGCAGTTCTTC

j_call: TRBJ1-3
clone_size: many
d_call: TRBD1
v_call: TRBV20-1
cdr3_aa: CSANPGTGKTGNTIYF
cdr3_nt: TGCAGTGCTAACCCCGGGACAGGGAAAACAGGGAACACCATATATTTT

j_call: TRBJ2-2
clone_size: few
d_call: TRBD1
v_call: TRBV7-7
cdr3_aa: CASSQQQGDTGELFF
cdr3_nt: TGTGCCAGCAGCCAACAACAGGGGGACACCGGGGAGCTGTTTTTT

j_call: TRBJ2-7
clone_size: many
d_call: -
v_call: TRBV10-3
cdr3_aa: CAISALGLGDEQYF
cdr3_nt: TGTGCCATCAGTGCGCTGGGTCTTGGTGACGAGCAGTACTTC

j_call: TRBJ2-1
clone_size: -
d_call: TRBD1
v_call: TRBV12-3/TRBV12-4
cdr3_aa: CASSSGTGVRNEQFF
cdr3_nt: TGTGCCAGCAGCTCCGGGACAGGGGTGAGGAATGAGCAGTTCTTC

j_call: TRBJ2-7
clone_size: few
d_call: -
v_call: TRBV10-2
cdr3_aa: CASSDQGYEQYF
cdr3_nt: TGCGCCAGCAGTGATCAGGGCTACGAGCAGTACTTC